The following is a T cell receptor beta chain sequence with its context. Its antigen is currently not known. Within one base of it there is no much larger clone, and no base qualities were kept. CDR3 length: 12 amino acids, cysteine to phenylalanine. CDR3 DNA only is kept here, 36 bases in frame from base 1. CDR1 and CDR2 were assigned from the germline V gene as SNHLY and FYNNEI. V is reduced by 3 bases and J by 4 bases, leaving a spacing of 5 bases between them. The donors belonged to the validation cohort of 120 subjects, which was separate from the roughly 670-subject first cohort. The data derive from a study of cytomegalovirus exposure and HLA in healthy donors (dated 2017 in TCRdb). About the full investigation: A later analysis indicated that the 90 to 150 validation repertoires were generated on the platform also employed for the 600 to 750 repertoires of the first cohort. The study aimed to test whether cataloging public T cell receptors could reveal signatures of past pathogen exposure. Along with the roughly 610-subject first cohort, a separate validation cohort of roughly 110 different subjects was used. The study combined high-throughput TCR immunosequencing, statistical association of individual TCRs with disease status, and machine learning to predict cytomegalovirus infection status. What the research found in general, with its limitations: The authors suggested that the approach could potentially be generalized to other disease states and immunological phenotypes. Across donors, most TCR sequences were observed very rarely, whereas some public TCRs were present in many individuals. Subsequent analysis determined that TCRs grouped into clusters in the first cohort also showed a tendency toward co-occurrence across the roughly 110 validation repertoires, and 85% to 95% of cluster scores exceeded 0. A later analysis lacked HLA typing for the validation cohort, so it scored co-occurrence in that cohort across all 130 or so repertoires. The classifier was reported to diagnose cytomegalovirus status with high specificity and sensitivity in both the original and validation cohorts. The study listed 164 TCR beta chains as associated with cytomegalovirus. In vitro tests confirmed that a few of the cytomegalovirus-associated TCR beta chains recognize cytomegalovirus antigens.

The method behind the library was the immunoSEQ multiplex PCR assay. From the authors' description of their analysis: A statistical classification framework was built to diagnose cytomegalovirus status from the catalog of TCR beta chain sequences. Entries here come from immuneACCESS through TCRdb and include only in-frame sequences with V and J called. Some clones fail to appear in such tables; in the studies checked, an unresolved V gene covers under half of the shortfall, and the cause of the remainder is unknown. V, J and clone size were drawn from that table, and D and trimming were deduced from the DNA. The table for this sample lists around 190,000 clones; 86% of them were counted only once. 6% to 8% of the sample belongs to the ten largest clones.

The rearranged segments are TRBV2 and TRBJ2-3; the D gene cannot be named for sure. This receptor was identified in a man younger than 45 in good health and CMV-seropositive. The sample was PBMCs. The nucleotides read TGTGCCAGCAGTGATTCTTCAGATACGCAGTATTTT. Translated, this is CASSDSSDTQYF. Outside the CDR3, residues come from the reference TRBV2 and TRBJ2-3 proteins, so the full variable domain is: EPEVTQTPSHQVTQMGQEVILRCVPISNHLYFYWYRQILGQKVEFLVSFYNNEISEKSEIFDDQFSVERPDGSNFTLKIRSTKLEDSAMYFCASSDSSDTQYFGPGTRLTVL.